Reported below is one T cell receptor beta chain. The antigen remains undetermined. Time point indicated: patch test 1, 2 weeks after DPC sensitization. Treatment reported: therapeutic diphenylcyclopropenone sensitization with weekly scalp DPC. Every patch test was put on after a blood sample was taken. The sample originates from a study of human T cells and chemical hapten exposure. TCRdb analysed the RACE reads with MiXCR anew, one entry per CDR3 protein. The table has 150,000 to 200,000 distinct CDR3 sequences, 20% to 25% seen once. Study-wide points: Having alopecia, the donors may differ immunologically from healthy people. Among expanded TCRs, significantly more large CDR3 similarity clusters formed than among controls. Positively correlated with patch test score were the counts of PT1 expanded TCRs.

CDR1 and CDR2 from the germline V gene are SGHNT and YYREEE (reference sequence). The V gene lost 4 bases and the J gene lost 5 bases, with 13 bases spanning the gap. The CDR3 length is 14 residues. J is TRBJ2-1 and V is TRBV5-4, with D perhaps TRBD1 (5 bases). The receptor was derived from a woman in her forties or fifties with alopecia areata. Some clones in this sample may be carry-over from other donors' samples. This specimen was whole blood, taken in connection with sensitization to the hapten diphenylcyclopropenone (DPC). The CDR3 DNA sequence: TGTGCCAGCAGCCCCGTAGGCAGGGACAATGAGCAGTTCTTC. Translated, it gives CASSPVGRDNEQFF.